This is a list of T cell receptor beta chains from one sample in a study of cytomegalovirus exposure and HLA in healthy donors. Produced via immunoSEQ multiplex PCR; TCRdb's table is partial and in-frame only. The record lists around 140,000 clones, of which the ten most abundant hold approximately 1%. The source material was PBMCs. The receptors here all came from a male donor in good health and CMV-seronegative. Each CDR3 is given with its conserved first and last residue. The D gene is left open where the match is weak.

CASSGTGSQPQHF	TGTGCCAGCAGTGGGACAGGGAGTCAGCCCCAGCATTTT	13	TRBV9	TRBJ1-5	TRBD1
CASSLATGGGQIYGYTF	TGTGCCAGCAGCTTAGCTACGGGGGGCGGGCAAATCTATGGCTACACCTTC	17	TRBV7-9	TRBJ1-2	NA
CSVEVVDRGHPYNEQFF	TGCAGCGTTGAAGTGGTTGACAGGGGTCATCCTTACAATGAGCAGTTCTTC	17	TRBV29-1	TRBJ2-1	TRBD1
CASSSRGHSNQPQHF	TGTGCCAGTAGTTCCAGGGGGCATAGCAATCAGCCCCAGCATTTT	15	TRBV19	TRBJ1-5	TRBD1
CASSYSQTSNTEAFF	TGTGCCAGCAGTTACTCCCAGACTTCGAACACTGAAGCTTTCTTT	15	TRBV6-5	TRBJ1-1	NA
CASSQDRSSGSPLHF	TGCGCCAGCAGCCAAGATAGGAGTAGCGGTTCACCCCTCCACTTT	15	TRBV4-3	TRBJ1-6	NA
CASSLETGSSYEQYF	TGTGCCAGCAGCTTAGAGACGGGGAGCTCCTACGAGCAGTACTTC	15	TRBV9	TRBJ2-7	NA
CASSPNREYGYTF	TGTGCCAGCTCACCAAACAGGGAGTATGGCTACACCTTC	13	TRBV18	TRBJ1-2	NA
CSVEGTSGERETQYF	TGCAGCGTTGAAGGGACTAGCGGGGAGAGGGAGACCCAGTACTTC	15	TRBV29-1	TRBJ2-5	TRBD2
CAWSVGDSGELFF	TGTGCCTGGAGTGTCGGGGATAGCGGGGAGCTGTTTTTT	13	TRBV30	TRBJ2-2	NA
CASSLITGTPRAEAFF	TGTGCCAGCAGTTTAATTACAGGGACACCGAGGGCTGAAGCTTTCTTT	16	TRBV28	TRBJ1-1	NA
CASSDPGRGVAPLHF	TGTGCCAGCAGTGACCCAGGACGGGGAGTTGCACCCCTCCACTTT	15	TRBV6-1	TRBJ1-6	NA
CAWREGAGTGYTF	TGTGCCTGGAGGGAAGGGGCCGGTACTGGCTACACCTTC	13	TRBV30	TRBJ1-2	NA
CASSIEGGGQETQYF	TGTGCCAGTAGTATAGAGGGAGGGGGCCAAGAGACCCAGTACTTC	15	TRBV19	TRBJ2-5	NA
CASSIRDNPYEQYF	TGTGCCAGCAGCATCCGGGACAATCCCTACGAGCAGTACTTC	14	TRBV9	TRBJ2-7	NA
CASSSPFEEPEAFF	TGTGCCAGCAGCTCTCCCTTCGAGGAGCCTGAAGCTTTCTTT	14	TRBV7-9	TRBJ1-1	NA
CASSPSSDSYEQYF	TGTGCCAGCTCACCGTCTAGTGACTCCTACGAGCAGTACTTC	14	TRBV18	TRBJ2-7	NA
CASSQRRGQLNYGGYTF	TGTGCCAGTAGCCAACGACGGGGACAGCTGAACTATGGAGGCTACACCTTC	17	TRBV19	TRBJ1-2	TRBD1
CASSSQETQYF	TGTGCCAGCAGCTCTCAAGAGACCCAGTACTTC	11	TRBV7-9	TRBJ2-5	NA
CASSLRGLVDTQYF	TGTGCCAGCAGTTTACGAGGGTTGGTAGATACGCAGTATTTT	14	TRBV27	TRBJ2-3	NA
CASSPSPETYSNQPQHF	TGCGCCAGCAGCCCCTCACCCGAGACATATAGCAATCAGCCCCAGCATTTT	17	TRBV4-1	TRBJ1-5	NA
CASSLNWGRDQPQHF	TGTGCCAGCAGTTTAAATTGGGGGCGAGACCAGCCCCAGCATTTT	15	TRBV28	TRBJ1-5	NA
CAWSVLGTGSAYEQYF	TGTGCCTGGAGTGTACTCGGAACAGGGTCAGCCTACGAGCAGTACTTC	16	TRBV30	TRBJ2-7	NA
CSVDTDRAHGYTF	TGCAGCGTTGACACGGACAGGGCACATGGCTACACCTTC	13	TRBV29-1	TRBJ1-2	TRBD1
CASSLGHRAYEQYF	TGTGCCAGCAGCTTAGGACACAGGGCCTACGAGCAGTACTTC	14	TRBV7-8	TRBJ2-7	NA
CASKSNLLDRPAEQYF	TGTGCCAGCAAGTCTAATCTCTTAGACAGGCCTGCGGAGCAGTACTTC	16	TRBV2	TRBJ2-7	NA
CASSQSRVDRGTKYNSPLHF	TGCGCCAGCAGTCAATCGCGAGTGGACAGGGGGACAAAATATAATTCACCCCTCCACTTT	20	TRBV23-1	TRBJ1-6	TRBD1
CASSLLGQGTGELFF	TGCGCCAGCAGCTTATTAGGACAGGGGACCGGGGAGCTGTTTTTT	15	TRBV5-1	TRBJ2-2	TRBD1
CASSQEWTGFYNEQFF	TGTGCCAGCAGCCAAGAATGGACAGGGTTCTACAATGAGCAGTTCTTC	16	TRBV14	TRBJ2-1	TRBD1
CASSPGGATEAFF	TGTGCCAGCAGCCCTGGCGGGGCCACTGAAGCTTTCTTT	13	TRBV14	TRBJ1-1	NA
CASRQRAGQASNDYGYTF	TGTGCCAGCAGGCAGCGTGCGGGACAGGCCTCGAACGACTATGGCTACACCTTC	18	TRBV27	TRBJ1-2	TRBD1
CASSIEGGDGNQPQHF	TGTGCCAGTAGTATAGAGGGAGGGGATGGCAATCAGCCCCAGCATTTT	16	TRBV19	TRBJ1-5	NA